This note documents a single T cell receptor beta chain sequence. Other DNA variants within this sample encode the same CDR3. Assay: immunoSEQ multiplex PCR; the TCRdb copy retains only in-frame clones and omits some. The sample carries some 450,000 clones, about 90% recorded once. The data originate from a study of blood T cell repertoires in COVID-19. Germline-derived CDR1 and CDR2 are SGHNT and YENEEA. J gave up 7 bases and V 0 bases, and 0 bases lay outside the gene matches. The CDR3 contains 15 residues. This receptor was identified in a man aged 18 to 29 with COVID-19, enrolled during active disease. The gene calls are TRBV11-3 and TRBJ2-1, with 13 nucleotides matching TRBD2. Input material: peripheral blood. The CDR3 loop is CASSLELAGGNEQFF. The CDR3 DNA follows: TGTGCCAGCAGCTTAGAACTAGCGGGAGGGAATGAGCAGTTCTTC.